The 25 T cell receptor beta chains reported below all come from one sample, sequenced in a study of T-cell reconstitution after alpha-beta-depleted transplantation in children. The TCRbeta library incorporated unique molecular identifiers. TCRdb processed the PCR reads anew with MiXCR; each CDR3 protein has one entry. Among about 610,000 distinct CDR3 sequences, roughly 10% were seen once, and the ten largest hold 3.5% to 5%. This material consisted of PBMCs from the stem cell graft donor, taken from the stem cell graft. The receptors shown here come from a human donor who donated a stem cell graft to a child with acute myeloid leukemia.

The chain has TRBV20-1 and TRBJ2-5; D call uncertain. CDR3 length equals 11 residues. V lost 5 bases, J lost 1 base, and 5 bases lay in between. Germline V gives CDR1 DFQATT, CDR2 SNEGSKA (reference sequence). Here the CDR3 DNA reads TGCAGTGCTGATACCCAAGAGACCCAGTACTTC. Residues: CSADTQETQYF.

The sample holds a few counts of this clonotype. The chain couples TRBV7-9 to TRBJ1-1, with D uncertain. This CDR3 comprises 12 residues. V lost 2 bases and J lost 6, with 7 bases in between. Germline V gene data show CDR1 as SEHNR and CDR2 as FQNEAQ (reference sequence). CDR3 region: CASSLNDAEAFF. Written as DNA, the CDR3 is TGTGCCAGCAGCTTAAACGACGCTGAAGCTTTCTTT.

The CDR3 sequence: CASSENGVSSYEQYF. The CDR3 coding sequence is TGTGCCAGCAGTGAGAACGGGGTAAGCTCCTACGAGCAGTACTTC. The genes are TRBV2 and TRBJ2-7, with a tentative D call TRBD2 (5 bases). The germline CDR1 and CDR2 sequences are SNHLY and FYNNEI. Trimming pared 3 bases from V and 0 bases from J, leaving 12 bases between. This CDR3 region has 15 residues.

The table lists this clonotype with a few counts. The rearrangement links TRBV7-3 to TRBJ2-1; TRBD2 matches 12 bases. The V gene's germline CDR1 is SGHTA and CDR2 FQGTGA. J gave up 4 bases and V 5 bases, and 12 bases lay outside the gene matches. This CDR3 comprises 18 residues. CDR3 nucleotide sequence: TGTGCCAGCAGCCGATCCGGGACTAGCGGGTGGGAGTACAATGAGCAGTTCTTC. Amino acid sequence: CASSRSGTSGWEYNEQFF.

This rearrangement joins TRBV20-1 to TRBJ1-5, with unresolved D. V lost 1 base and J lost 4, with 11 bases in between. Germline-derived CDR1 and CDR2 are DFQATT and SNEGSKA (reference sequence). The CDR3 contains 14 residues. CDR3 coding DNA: TGCAGTGCTAGAGTGGGAGCCTTGAATCAGCCCCAGCATTTT. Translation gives CSARVGALNQPQHF.

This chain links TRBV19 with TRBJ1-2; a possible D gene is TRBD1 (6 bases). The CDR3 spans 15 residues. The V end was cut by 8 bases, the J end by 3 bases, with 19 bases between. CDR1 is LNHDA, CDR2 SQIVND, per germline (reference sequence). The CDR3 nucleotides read TGTGCCAGTTCGTCGCGGACAGTGTCAGACTATGGCTACACCTTC. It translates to CASSSRTVSDYGYTF.

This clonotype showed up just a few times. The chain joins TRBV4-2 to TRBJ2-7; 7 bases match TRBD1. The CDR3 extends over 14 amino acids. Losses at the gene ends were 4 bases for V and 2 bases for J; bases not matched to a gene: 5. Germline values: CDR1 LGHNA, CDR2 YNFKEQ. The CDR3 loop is CASSLGTAAYEQYF. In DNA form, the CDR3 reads TGTGCCAGCAGCCTCGGGACAGCTGCCTACGAGCAGTACTTC.

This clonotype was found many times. Written as DNA, the CDR3 is TGCGCCAGCAGCTCGAGCACTAGCGCCTACTCTGGGGCCAACGTCCTGACTTTC. Translating it yields CASSSSTSAYSGANVLTF. This chain links TRBV5-1 with TRBJ2-6; TRBD2 matches 7 bases. Germline values: CDR1 SGHRS, CDR2 YFSETQ. CDR3 length: 18 residues. V was pared by 3 bases and J by 0 bases, with 9 bases of the junction left unmatched.

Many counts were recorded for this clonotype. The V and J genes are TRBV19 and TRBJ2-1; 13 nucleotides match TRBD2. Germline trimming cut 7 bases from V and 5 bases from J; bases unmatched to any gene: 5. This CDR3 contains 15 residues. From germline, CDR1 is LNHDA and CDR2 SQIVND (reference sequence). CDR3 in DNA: TGTGCCAGTACCACGGGACTAGCGGGAAACAATGAGCAGTTCTTC. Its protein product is CASTTGLAGNNEQFF.

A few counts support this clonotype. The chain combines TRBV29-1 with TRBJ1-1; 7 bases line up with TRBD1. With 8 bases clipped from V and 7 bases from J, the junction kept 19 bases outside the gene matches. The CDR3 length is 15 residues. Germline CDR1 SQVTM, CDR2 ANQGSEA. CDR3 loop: CSMQTEGAGAGEAFF. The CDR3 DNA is TGCAGCATGCAAACGGAGGGGGCAGGGGCAGGTGAAGCTTTCTTT.

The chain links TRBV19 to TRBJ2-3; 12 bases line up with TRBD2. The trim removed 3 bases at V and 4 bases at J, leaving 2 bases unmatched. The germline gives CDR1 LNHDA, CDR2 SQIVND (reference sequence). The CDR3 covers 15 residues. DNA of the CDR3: TGTGCCAGTAGTATGCTAGCGGGAGGGCCAGATACGCAGTATTTT. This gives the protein CASSMLAGGPDTQYF.

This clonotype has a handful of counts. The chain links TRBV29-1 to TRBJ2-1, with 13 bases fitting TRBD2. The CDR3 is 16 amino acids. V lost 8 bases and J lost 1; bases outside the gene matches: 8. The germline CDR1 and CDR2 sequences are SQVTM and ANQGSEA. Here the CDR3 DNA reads TGCAGCACCACTAGCGGGAGGGCCATGTCCTACAATGAGCAGTTCTTC. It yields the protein CSTTSGRAMSYNEQFF.

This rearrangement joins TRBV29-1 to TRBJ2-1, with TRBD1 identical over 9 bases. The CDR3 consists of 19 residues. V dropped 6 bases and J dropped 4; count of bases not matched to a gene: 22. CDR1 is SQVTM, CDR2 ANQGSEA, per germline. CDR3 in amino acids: CSVPAAGQGAGGNYNEQFF. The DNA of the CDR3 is TGCAGCGTCCCCGCGGCGGGACAGGGAGCCGGGGGCAATTACAATGAGCAGTTCTTC.

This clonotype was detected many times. The CDR3 loop is CASSLRLAGVYEQYF. CDR3 DNA sequence: TGTGCCAGCAGTCTACGTTTAGCGGGGGTCTACGAGCAGTACTTC. V gene TRBV7-2 combines with J gene TRBJ2-7; 9 bases align to TRBD2. Trimming took 6 bases from V and 3 from J; bases not matched to a gene: 9. This CDR3 is built from 15 residues. The germline V gene encodes CDR1 SGHTA and CDR2 FQGNSA.

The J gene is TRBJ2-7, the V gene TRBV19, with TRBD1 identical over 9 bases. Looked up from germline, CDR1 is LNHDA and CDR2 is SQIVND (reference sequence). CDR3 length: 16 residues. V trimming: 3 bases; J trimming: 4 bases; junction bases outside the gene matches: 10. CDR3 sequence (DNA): TGTGCCAGTAGTATGATCTCGGGACAGGGATATTACGAGCAGTACTTC. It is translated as CASSMISGQGYYEQYF. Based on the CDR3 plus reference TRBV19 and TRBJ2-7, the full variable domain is DGGITQSPKYLFRKEGQNVTLSCEQNLNHDAMYWYRQDPGQGLRLIYYSQIVNDFQKGDIAEGYSVSREKKESFPLTVTSAQKNPTAFYLCASSMISGQGYYEQYFGPGTRLTVT.

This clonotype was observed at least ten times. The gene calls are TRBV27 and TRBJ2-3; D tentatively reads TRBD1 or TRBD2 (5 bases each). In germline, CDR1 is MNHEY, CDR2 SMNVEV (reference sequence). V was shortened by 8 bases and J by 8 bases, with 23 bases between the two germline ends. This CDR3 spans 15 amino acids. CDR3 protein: CASQAGTSGRGTQYF. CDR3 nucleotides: TGTGCCAGCCAAGCCGGGACCTCGGGTAGGGGTACGCAGTATTTT.

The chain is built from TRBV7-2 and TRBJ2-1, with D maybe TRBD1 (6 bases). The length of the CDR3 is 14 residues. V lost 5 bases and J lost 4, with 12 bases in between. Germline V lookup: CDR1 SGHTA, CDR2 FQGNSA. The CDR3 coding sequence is TGTGCCAGCAGCCACCGACAGGTATACAATGAGCAGTTCTTC. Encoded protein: CASSHRQVYNEQFF.

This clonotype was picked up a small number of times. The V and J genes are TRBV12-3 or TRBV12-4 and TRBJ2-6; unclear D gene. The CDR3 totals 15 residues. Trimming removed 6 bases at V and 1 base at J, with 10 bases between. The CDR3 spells CASRPYGSGANVLTF. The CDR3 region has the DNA TGTGCCAGCAGACCGTACGGTTCTGGGGCCAACGTCCTGACTTTC.

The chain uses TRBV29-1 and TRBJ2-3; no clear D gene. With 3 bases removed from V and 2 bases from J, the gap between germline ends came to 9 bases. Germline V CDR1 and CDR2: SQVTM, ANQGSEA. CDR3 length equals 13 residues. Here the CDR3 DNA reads TGCAGCGTTGATGAGACCCACACAGATACGCAGTATTTT. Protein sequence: CSVDETHTDTQYF.

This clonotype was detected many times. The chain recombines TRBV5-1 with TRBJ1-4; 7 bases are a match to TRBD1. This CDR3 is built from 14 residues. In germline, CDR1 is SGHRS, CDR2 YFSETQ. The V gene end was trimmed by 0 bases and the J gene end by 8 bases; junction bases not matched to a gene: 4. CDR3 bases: TGCGCCAGCAGCTTGGAGGGGGCGTACGAAAAACTGTTTTTT. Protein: CASSLEGAYEKLFF.

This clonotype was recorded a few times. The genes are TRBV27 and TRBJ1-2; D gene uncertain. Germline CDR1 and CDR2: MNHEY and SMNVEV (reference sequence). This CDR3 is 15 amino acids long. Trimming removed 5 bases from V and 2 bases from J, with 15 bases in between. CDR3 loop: CASSPSGGWNYGYTF. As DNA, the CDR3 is TGTGCCAGCAGTCCATCAGGAGGGTGGAACTATGGCTACACCTTC.

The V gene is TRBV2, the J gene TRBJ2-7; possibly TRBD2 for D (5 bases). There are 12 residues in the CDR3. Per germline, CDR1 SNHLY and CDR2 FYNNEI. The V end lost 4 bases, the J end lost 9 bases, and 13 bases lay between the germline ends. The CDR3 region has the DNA TGTGCCAGCAGTGGGACTGTTAACGGGCAGTACTTC. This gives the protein CASSGTVNGQYF.

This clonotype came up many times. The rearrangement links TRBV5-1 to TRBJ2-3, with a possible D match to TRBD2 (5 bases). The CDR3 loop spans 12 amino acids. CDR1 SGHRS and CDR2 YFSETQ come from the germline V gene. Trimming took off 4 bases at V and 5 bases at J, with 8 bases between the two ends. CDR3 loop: CASSPEEDTQYF. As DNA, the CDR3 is TGCGCCAGCAGCCCGGAGGAAGATACGCAGTATTTT.

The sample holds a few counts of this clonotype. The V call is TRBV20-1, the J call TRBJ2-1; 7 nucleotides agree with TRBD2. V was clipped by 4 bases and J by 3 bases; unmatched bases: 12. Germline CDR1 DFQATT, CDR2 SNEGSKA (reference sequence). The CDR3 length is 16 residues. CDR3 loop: CSATTGLSGNYNEQFF. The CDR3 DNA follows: TGCAGTGCTACTACGGGACTGAGCGGGAACTACAATGAGCAGTTCTTC.

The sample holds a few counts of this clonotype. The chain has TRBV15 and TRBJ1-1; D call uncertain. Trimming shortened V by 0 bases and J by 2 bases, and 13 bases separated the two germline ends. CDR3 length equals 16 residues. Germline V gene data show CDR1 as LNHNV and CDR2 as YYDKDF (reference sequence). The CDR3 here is CATSRDIAAVNTEAFF. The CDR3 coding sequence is TGTGCCACCAGCAGAGATATCGCAGCCGTCAACACTGAAGCTTTCTTT.